The 9 T cell receptor beta chains below were found in one sample sequenced in a study of blood T cell repertoires in COVID-19. TCRdb's copy holds only in-frame clones and misses some; the assay was immunoSEQ multiplex PCR. The sample records 150,000 or so clones, around nine tenths being singletons. Sequencing was performed on peripheral blood. The receptor set was obtained from a woman aged 55 to 70 with acute or convalescent COVID-19.

In its sample, this clone was seen a few times. This chain connects TRBV5-4 to TRBJ1-6; possibly TRBD1 for D (5 bases). This CDR3 has 14 amino acids. The ends were cut back, 5 bases at V and 8 bases at J, with 14 bases in the middle. Germline lookup yields CDR1 SGHNT and CDR2 YYREEE (reference sequence). The CDR3 nucleotides are TGTGCCAGCAGTACGATGGGGCCCGATTCACCCCTCCACTTT. This sequence encodes CASSTMGPDSPLHF.

The chain links TRBV5-1 to TRBJ2-7; D unresolved. Per germline, CDR1 SGHRS and CDR2 YFSETQ. This CDR3 comprises 14 residues. V was trimmed by 4 bases and J by 6 bases, leaving 17 bases between them. Here the CDR3 DNA reads TGCGCCAGCAGCCCAGGAACGGATCCCCTCGAGCAGTACTTC. Translated, it gives CASSPGTDPLEQYF.

The chain links TRBV28 to TRBJ1-2; TRBD1 might be the D (6 bases). V was cut by 7 bases and J by 4 bases, with 16 bases left in between. Germline V lookup: CDR1 MDHEN, CDR2 SYDVKM. This CDR3 is built from 14 residues. The CDR3, as DNA: TGTGCCAGCACCCACTCTCAAGGGGGCTATGGCTACACCTTC. It translates to CASTHSQGGYGYTF.

The rearrangement links TRBV7-8 to TRBJ1-6; 7 nucleotides line up with TRBD1. Trimming cost V 5 bases and J 1 base; bases outside gene matches: 8. The CDR3 length is 17 residues. Per germline, CDR1 SGHVS and CDR2 FQNEAQ. The CDR3 bases are TGTGCCAGCAGCCTGACGACAGGGAGATCCTATAATTCACCCCTCCACTTT. This encodes CASSLTTGRSYNSPLHF.

The genes are TRBV2 and TRBJ2-5; TRBD1 might be the D (6 bases). The CDR3 spans 12 residues. Trimming took off 8 bases at V and 5 bases at J, with 12 bases between the two ends. Germline V gives CDR1 SNHLY, CDR2 FYNNEI. The DNA of the CDR3 is TGTGCCAGCCACAGGGTTGGGGAGACCCAGTACTTC. It specifies CASHRVGETQYF.

The rearrangement links TRBV6-1 to TRBJ2-1, with TRBD2 as a possible D gene (6 bases). Germline CDR1 reads MNHNS; CDR2 reads SASEGT. The length of the CDR3 is 13 residues. Trimming left V 5 bases short and J 7 bases short, with 12 bases between. For the CDR3, the DNA is TGTGCCAGCAGTTTCGGGACTCCAAATGAGCAGTTCTTC. This translates into CASSFGTPNEQFF.

The rearrangement joins TRBV28 to TRBJ1-2; 8 bases agree with TRBD1. The CDR3 covers 13 residues. From germline, CDR1 is MDHEN and CDR2 SYDVKM. The trim removed 6 bases at V and 7 bases at J, leaving 7 bases unmatched. CDR3 nucleotide sequence: TGTGCCAGCAGGGCAGGGGGCGTACGTGGCTACACCTTC. Translated: CASRAGGVRGYTF.

This chain uses TRBV28 with TRBJ1-6; 9 nucleotides agree with TRBD1. Germline V gene sequence: CDR1 MDHEN, CDR2 SYDVKM. The CDR3 is 16 residues long. The V segment lost 4 bases and the J segment 4 bases; nucleotides outside the gene matches: 5. The CDR3 DNA follows: TGTGCCAGCAGTTATAGGACAGGGGATTATAATTCACCCCTCCACTTT. Its protein product is CASSYRTGDYNSPLHF.

Concerning this clone itself: Other DNA sequences of this sample code for an identical CDR3. This sequence joins TRBV12-3 or TRBV12-4 and TRBJ1-2, with D maybe TRBD1 (5 bases). This CDR3 is built from 13 residues. Trimming stripped 9 bases from V and 7 bases from J, with 18 bases between. CDR3 coding DNA: TGTGCCAGTTATCGGACGGGGCGGGGTGGCTACACCTTC. It yields the protein CASYRTGRGGYTF.